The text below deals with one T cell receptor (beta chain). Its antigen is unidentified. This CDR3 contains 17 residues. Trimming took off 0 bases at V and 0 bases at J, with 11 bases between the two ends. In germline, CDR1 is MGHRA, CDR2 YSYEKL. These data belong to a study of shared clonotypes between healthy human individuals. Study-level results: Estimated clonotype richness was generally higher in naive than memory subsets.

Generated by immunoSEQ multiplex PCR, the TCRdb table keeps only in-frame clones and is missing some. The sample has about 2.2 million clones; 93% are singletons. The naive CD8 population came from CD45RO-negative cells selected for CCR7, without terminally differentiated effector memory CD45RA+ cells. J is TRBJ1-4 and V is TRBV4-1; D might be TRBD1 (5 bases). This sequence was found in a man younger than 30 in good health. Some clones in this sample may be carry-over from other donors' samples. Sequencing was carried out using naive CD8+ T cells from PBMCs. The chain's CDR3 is CASSQDPPGATNEKLFF. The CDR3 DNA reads TGCGCCAGCAGCCAAGATCCCCCGGGGGCAACTAATGAAAAACTGTTTTTT.